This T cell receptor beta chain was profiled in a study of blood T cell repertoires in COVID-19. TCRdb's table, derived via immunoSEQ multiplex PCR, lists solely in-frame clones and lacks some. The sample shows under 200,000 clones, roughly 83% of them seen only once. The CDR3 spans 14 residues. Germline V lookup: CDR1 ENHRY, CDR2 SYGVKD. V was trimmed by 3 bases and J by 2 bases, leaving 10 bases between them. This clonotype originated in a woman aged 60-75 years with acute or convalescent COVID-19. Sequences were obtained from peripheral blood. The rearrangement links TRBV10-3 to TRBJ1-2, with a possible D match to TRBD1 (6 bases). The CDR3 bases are TGTGCCATCAGTGAAGGGGGTACCAACTATGGCTACACCTTC. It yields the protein CAISEGGTNYGYTF.